This TCR beta chain was found in a study of shared clonotypes between healthy human individuals. General study results and limits: Rarefaction indicated that sorted-subset sequencing remained incomplete although depth was large.

Original processing notes: Quality scores were absent from the junction-only immunoSEQ sequences, so filtering differed. Assay: immunoSEQ multiplex PCR; the TCRdb copy retains only in-frame clones and omits some. From that table come the V and J calls and clone size; the DNA was used to work out D and trimming. The data contain roughly 2,000,000 clones, around 93% of them singletons. This CDR3 contains 14 residues. Between the trimmed V and J ends, which lost 1 base and 6 bases, there was a span of 12 bases. Germline V gene lookup returns CDR1 LGHNA and CDR2 YNFKEQ. Cells designated naive CD8 were CD45RO-negative and were positively selected for CCR7, with terminally differentiated effector memory CD45RA+ cells excluded. Each of the donors was a healthy adult who was HIV-negative and had not had a recent acute infection or vaccination. In this sample, this clone turned up a few times. Its antigen is not known.

This sequence was found in a man in his late teens or twenties in good health. Some clones in this sample may be carry-over from other donors' samples. The gene calls are TRBV4-2 and TRBJ1-2; a weak D match, TRBD1 (5 bases). The sample was naive CD8+ T cells from PBMCs. The CDR3 loop is CASSQGGGGNGYTF. CDR3 coding DNA: TGTGCCAGCAGCCAAGGCGGGGGAGGCAATGGCTACACCTTC.